This TCR beta chain was recorded in a study of vaccination and CD4 T cells after COVID-19. Across the whole study: Two of the convalescents were Hispanic, and the group consisted of six males and four females. The stimulus for the cells was overlapping spike peptides derived from SARS-CoV-2, HCoV-NL63, HCoV-OC43 and HCoV-229E.

The germline gives CDR1 LNHDA, CDR2 SQIVND (reference sequence). Trimming shortened V by 4 bases and J by 0 bases, and 12 bases separated the two germline ends. This CDR3 is built from 15 residues. As to this clonotype: Its antigen is not known.

Sequenced with the Oncomine TCR Beta short-read assay was DNA taken from cultured CD4+ T cells. The source of extracted genomic DNA was cultured CD4+ T cells. TCRdb re-called the PCR reads with MiXCR, one entry per CDR3 protein. Of roughly 15,000 distinct CDR3 sequences in the sample, less than 80% were seen once. Treatment given: roughly 11-day PBMC culture with coronavirus spike peptide pools or control peptides (ViraFEST assay). All positive PCR tests were dated between March and December 2020, predating US Alpha, Beta and Delta variants. The sequence derives from a human donor who had recovered from COVID-19. V and J are TRBV19 and TRBJ1-1, with D possibly TRBD1 on 5 matching bases. Sequenced material: CD4+ T cells from blood, cultured in vitro. The CDR3 spells CASSTVRGMNTEAFF. The CDR3 DNA reads as TGTGCCAGTAGTACCGTACGGGGGATGAACACTGAAGCTTTCTTT.